What follows is one T cell receptor beta chain and its context. At the DNA level, this CDR3 is encoded by other sequences in the same sample as well. The sample belongs to a study of blood T cell repertoires in COVID-19. Across the whole study: Acute-phase and convalescent COVID-19 samples originated in the United States, Italy and Spain.

Clones were read by immunoSEQ multiplex PCR, and TCRdb kept only the in-frame ones, dropping some. Among about 190,000 clones, around 80% were seen once, and the ten largest hold approximately 6.9%. The CDR3 consists of 11 residues. V was shortened by 2 bases and J by 7 bases, with 6 bases between the two germline ends. Per the germline V gene, CDR1 is DFQATT and CDR2 is SNEGSKA (reference sequence). The genes are TRBV20-1 and TRBJ1-3, with TRBD1 as a possible D gene (5 bases). The sequenced material came from peripheral blood. The clonotype originates from a man aged 60-69 years with acute or convalescent COVID-19. The CDR3 region is CSARQGNTIYF. CDR3 DNA: TGCAGTGCTAGACAGGGCAACACCATATATTTT.